This T cell receptor beta chain was obtained from a study of CD8 T cells in ankylosing spondylitis. This CDR3 has 13 amino acids. Germline CDR1 and CDR2: MRHNA and SNTAGT. With regard to this clonotype: Being one base from a much bigger clone, this may be a read error.

TCRdb recomputed calls from the 5' RACE reads with MiXCR, one row per CDR3 protein. The sample records 150,000 to 250,000 distinct CDR3 sequences, about 13% being singletons. Material for sequencing was blood, either unsorted or a sorted T cell fraction (not recorded which). The chain uses TRBV6-4 and TRBJ2-1; unclear D gene. This clonotype originated in a male donor with ankylosing spondylitis or in good health (not recorded which). CDR3 residues: CASSDTESNGQFF. The CDR3 coding sequence is TGTGCCAGCAGTGACACAGAAAGCAATGGGCAGTTCTTC.